This T cell receptor (beta chain) was captured in a study of T cells in Graves' hyperthyroidism and ophthalmopathy. Each diagnosis was grounded in clinical symptoms, serum thyroxine and TRAb, thyroid ultrasound, and orbital computed tomography. Fresh peripheral blood, 10 ml, yielded the PBMCs. Remarks on this clonotype: Antigen unknown.

General study findings and limits: Most thyroid clonotypes with frequency above 0.001 were detected in blood.

V trimming: 5 bases; J trimming: 11 bases; junction bases outside the gene matches: 7. In germline, CDR1 is SGHTA, CDR2 FQGTGA. There are 13 residues in the CDR3. RNA transcripts were the template for amplifying TCR beta CDR3 regions. The TCR CDR3 first-round RT-PCR relied on the HTBI primer set. TCRdb reanalysed the multiplex PCR reads using MiXCR and keeps one entry per CDR3 protein. This sample has approximately 200,000 distinct CDR3 sequences, with 15% to 20% found just once. This TCR derives from a man aged 35-49 years with Graves' hyperthyroidism. The sample comprised blood. The chain uses TRBV7-3 and TRBJ2-1; 9 bases match TRBD2. The CDR3 bases are TGTGCCAGCAGCCCCCTAGCGGGGACCCAGCAGTTCTTC. It yields the protein CASSPLAGTQQFF.